This TCR beta chain was captured in a study of cytomegalovirus exposure and HLA in healthy donors. Study-wide context: About 80 million unique TCRs from HLA-typed donors made up an early data release. General study findings and limits: The study designated roughly 160 TCR beta chains cytomegalovirus-associated. Roughly uniform depth of sequencing across donors was assumed in presence/absence analyses.

CDR1 and CDR2 from the germline V gene are SGHRS and YFSETQ. The V end lost 2 bases, the J end lost 5 bases, and 10 bases lay between the germline ends. CDR3 length: 13 residues. A note on this clone: Its cognate antigen is unknown.

PCR used 60 Vbeta primers and 13 Jbeta primers. TCRdb's copy holds only in-frame clones and misses some; the assay was immunoSEQ multiplex PCR. The sample lists 160,000 or so clones, roughly 80% occurring once. The receptor's source is a man aged 25-40 years in good health and CMV-seronegative. Input material: PBMCs. The chain links TRBV5-1 to TRBJ1-1, with D unclear. The CDR3 loop reads CASSFYPGTEAFF. CDR3 bases: TGCGCCAGCAGCTTCTACCCGGGAACTGAAGCTTTCTTT.